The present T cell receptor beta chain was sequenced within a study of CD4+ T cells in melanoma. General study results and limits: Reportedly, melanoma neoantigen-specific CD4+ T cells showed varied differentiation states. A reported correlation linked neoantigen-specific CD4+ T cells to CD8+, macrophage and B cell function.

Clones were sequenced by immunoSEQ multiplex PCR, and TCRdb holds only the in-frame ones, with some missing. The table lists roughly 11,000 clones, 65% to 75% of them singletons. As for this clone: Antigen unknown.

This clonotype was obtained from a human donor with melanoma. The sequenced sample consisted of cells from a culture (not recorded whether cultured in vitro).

CDR3: CASSPLRGLGTLDTQYF. The DNA for the CDR3 is TGTGCCAGCAGCCCTCTGCGGGGGCTGGGGACTCTGGATACGCAGTATTTT. The chain joins TRBV9 to TRBJ2-3; maybe TRBD2 (7 bases). Germline-derived CDR1 and CDR2 are SGDLS and YYNGEE. V was pared by 4 bases and J by 6 bases, with 24 bases between. This CDR3 contains 17 residues.